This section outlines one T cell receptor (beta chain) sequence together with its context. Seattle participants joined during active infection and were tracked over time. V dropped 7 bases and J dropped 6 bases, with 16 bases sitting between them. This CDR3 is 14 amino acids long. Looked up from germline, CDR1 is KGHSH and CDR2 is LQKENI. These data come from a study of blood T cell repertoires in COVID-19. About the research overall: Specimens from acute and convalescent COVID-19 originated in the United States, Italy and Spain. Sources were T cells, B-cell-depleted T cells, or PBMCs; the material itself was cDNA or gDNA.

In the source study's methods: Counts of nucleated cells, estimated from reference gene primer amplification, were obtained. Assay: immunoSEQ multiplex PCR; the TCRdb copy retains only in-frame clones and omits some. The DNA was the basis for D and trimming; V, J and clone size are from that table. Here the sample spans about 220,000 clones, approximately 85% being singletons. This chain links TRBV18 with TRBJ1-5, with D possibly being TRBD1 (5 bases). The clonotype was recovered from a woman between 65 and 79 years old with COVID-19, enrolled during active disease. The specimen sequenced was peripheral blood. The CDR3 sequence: CASLDGTGPQPQHF. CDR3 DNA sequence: TGTGCCAGCTTAGATGGGACTGGTCCTCAGCCCCAGCATTTT.